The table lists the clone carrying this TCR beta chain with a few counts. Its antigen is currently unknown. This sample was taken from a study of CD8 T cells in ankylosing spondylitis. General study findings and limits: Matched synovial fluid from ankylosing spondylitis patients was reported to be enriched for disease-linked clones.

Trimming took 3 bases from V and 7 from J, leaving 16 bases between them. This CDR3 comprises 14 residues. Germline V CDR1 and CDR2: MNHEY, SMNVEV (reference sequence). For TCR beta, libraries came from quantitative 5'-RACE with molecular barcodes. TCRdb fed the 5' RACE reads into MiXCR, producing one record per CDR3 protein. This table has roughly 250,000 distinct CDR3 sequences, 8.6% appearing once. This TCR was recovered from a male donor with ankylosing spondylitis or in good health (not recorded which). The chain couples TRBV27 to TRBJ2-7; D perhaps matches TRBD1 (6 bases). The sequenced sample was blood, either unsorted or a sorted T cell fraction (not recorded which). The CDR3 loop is CASSFTGQLKEQYF. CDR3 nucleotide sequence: TGTGCCAGCAGTTTTACGGGACAATTGAAGGAGCAGTACTTC.